This TCR beta chain emerged from a study of blood T cell repertoires in COVID-19 (dated by TCRdb to the early 2020s). With respect to the entire study: Collaborator samples came from the United States, Italy and Spain and covered acute and convalescent phases of COVID-19. The sample metadata nearly always contained a de-identified subject ID, COVID-19 status, age in years and sex. Where HLA class I and class II types were available, the types were taken from metadata supplied by the sample provider, not from assay-based typing. The dataset comprised deeply sampled blood TCRbeta repertoires from subjects exposed to, actively infected with, or recovered from COVID-19. A freely available public database, intended as a resource for researchers studying the immune response to SARS-CoV-2, is where the repertoires were released. The material from the prospective study consisted of cDNA or gDNA derived from T cells, B-cell-depleted T cells, or PBMCs. Samples came from the ongoing ImmuneRACE study (first 160 participants) plus 1,254 subjects from 6 global collaborators. Results the study describes overall, beyond this receptor: The quantity of clinical and demographic metadata differed by source and by participant and was supplied without curation.

The collaborating institutions used their own protocols to collect whole blood in K2EDTA tubes. Collaborator samples were shipped for TCRbeta analysis as frozen whole blood, isolated PBMCs, or DNA extracted from either sample type. The immunoSEQ Assay, a bias-controlled multiplex PCR, was used to amplify TCRbeta CDR3 regions from genomic DNA. On the authors' methods: The number of nucleated cells in each sample was estimated by amplification of reference gene primers within the assay. To quantify the absolute abundance of each unique TCRbeta CDR3 rearrangement, sequence reads were collapsed and filtered. For each sample, productive Simpson clonality was calculated as the square root of Simpson's diversity index across productive rearrangements. TCRdb mirrors the immuneACCESS table, restricted to in-frame sequences. Some clones are absent from its copies; in checked studies, under half trace to an unresolved V gene, and the reason for the others is unknown. D and trimming were read from the DNA, whereas the V and J calls and clone size are those reported in that table. The sample records over 15,000 clones, roughly three quarters of which are singletons. The ten biggest clones cover about 8.1% of the sample.

On this clone itself: Its target antigen remains unknown. The input lacks base qualities; no much larger clone sits a single base away.

CDR1 GTSNPN and CDR2 SVGIG are derived from the germline V gene (reference sequence). The germline ends are 9 bases apart after V is trimmed by 4 bases and J by 6 bases. CDR3 length: 12 amino acids, cysteine to phenylalanine. Only CDR3 DNA remains: 36 bases, in frame from the first base. The chain is assembled from TRBV30 and TRBJ2-2; the best D guess is TRBD1, with 5 bases matching. The clonotype was recovered from a man aged 55 to 70 with acute or convalescent COVID-19. The specimen was peripheral blood. The CDR3: CAWTGLAGELFF. The DNA sequence is TGTGCCTGGACAGGGCTGGCCGGGGAGCTGTTTTTT.